The clone carrying this T cell receptor (beta chain) was detected many times. Its antigen remains unidentified. The read stops 3 residues short of the end of the CDR3; the missing end is completed from the germline J gene. CDR1 and CDR2 from the germline V gene are DFQATT and SNEGSKA (reference sequence). CDR3 length: 14 residues. The junction had 2 bases not matched to a gene; V was cut back by 3 bases and J by 3 bases. The data are from a study of T cell clonality in common variable immunodeficiency. Both groups were predominantly of Caucasian heritage. Each donor provided roughly 4.5 to 8.5 ml of heparinized whole blood. Study results and limitations: CVID subjects shared fewer TCRbeta clones than healthy controls did. Compared with healthy controls, CVID subjects showed increased TCRbeta clonality, mostly in about a third.

Generated by immunoSEQ multiplex PCR, the TCRdb table keeps only in-frame clones and is missing some. There are around 32,000 clones in the sample, none observed a single time. This chain joins TRBV20-1 and TRBJ2-2, with 9 bases lining up with TRBD2. The source of this sequence is a person aged 18 to 70 in good health. Source material: peripheral blood mononuclear cells. The covered CDR3 bases are TGCAGTGCTAGGGTAGCGGGAGACACCGGGGAG. Protein: CSARVAGDTGE. In full, the CDR3 is CSARVAGDTGELFF.